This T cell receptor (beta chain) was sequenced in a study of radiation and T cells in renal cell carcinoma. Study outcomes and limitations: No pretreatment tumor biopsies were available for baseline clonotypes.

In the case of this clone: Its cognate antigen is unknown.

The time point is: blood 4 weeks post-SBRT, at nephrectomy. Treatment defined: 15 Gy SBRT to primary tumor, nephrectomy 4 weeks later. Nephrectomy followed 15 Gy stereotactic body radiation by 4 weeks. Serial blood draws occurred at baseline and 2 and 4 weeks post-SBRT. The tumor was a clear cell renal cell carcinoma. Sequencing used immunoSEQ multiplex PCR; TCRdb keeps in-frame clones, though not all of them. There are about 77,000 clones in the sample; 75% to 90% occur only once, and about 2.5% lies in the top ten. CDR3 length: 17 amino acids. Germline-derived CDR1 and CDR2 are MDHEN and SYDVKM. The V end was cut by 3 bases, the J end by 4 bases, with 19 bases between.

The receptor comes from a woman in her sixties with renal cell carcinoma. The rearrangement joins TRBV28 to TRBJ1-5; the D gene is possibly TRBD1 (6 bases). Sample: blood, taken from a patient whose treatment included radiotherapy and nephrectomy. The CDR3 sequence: CASSLGGHSRHNQPQHF. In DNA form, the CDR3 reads TGTGCCAGCAGTTTGGGGGGACACAGCCGACATAATCAGCCCCAGCATTTT. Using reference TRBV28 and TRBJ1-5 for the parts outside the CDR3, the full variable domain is DVKVTQSSRYLVKRTGEKVFLECVQDMDHENMFWYRQDPGLGLRLIYFSYDVKMKEKGDIPEGYSVSREKKERFSLILESASTNQTSMYLCASSLGGHSRHNQPQHFGDGTRLSIL.